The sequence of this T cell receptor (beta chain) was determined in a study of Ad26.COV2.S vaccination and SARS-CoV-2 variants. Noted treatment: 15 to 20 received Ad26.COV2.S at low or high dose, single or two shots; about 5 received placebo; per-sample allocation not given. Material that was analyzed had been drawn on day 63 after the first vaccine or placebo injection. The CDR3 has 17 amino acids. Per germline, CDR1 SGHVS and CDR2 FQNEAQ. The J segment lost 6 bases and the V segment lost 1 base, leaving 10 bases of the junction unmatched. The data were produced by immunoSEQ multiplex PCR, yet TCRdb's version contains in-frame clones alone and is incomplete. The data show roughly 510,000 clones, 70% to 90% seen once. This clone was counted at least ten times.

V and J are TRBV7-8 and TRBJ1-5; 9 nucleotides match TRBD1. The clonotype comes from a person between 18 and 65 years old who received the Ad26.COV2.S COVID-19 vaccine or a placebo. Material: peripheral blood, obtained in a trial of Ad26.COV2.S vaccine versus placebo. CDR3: CASSLVPAGQGVQPQHF. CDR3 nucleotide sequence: TGTGCCAGCAGCTTAGTCCCCGCGGGACAGGGCGTTCAGCCCCAGCATTTT.